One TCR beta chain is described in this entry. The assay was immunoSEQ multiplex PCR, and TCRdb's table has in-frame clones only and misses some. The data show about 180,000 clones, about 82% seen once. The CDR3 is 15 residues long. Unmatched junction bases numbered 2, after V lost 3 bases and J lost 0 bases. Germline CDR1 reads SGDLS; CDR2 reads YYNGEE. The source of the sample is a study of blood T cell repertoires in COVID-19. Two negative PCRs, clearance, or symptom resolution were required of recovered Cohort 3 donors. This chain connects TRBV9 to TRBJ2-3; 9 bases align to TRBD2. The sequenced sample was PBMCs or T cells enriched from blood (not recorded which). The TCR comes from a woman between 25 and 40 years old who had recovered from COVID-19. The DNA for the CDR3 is TGTGCCAGCAGCGCTAGCGGGACCAGCACAGATACGCAGTATTTT. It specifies CASSASGTSTDTQYF.